Shown below are 23 T cell receptor beta chains from a single sample sequenced in a study of technical replicates of blood from a handful of donors. Profiling relied on immunoSEQ multiplex PCR, and the TCRdb table lists in-frame clones only, not all of them. This sample has 65,000 to 95,000 clones, with about 97% found just once. The specimen was T cells isolated from PBMCs. The receptors here all came from a human donor in good health.

The rearrangement links TRBV4-1 to TRBJ2-7, with D perhaps TRBD2 (5 bases). Germline V lookup: CDR1 MGHRA, CDR2 YSYEKL. The CDR3 runs 14 residues. Trimming cost V 4 bases and J 2 bases, with 12 bases left between them. CDR3 nucleotides: TGCGCCAGCAGCCTAGGACTCGACCCCTACGAGCAGTACTTC. Amino acids: CASSLGLDPYEQYF.

The CDR3 here is CASSQTSGAYEQYF. For the CDR3, the DNA is TGCGCCAGCAGCCAAACTAGCGGAGCCTACGAGCAGTACTTC. This chain uses TRBV4-1 with TRBJ2-7, with 8 positions matching TRBD2. The length of the CDR3 is 14 residues. J lost 2 bases, V lost 2 bases, and 2 bases had no gene match. Germline V gene lookup returns CDR1 MGHRA and CDR2 YSYEKL.

This chain uses TRBV4-2 with TRBJ2-2, with 7 bases that match TRBD1. Germline trimming cut 0 bases from V and 5 bases from J; bases unmatched to any gene: 6. This CDR3 is 16 amino acids long. CDR1 is LGHNA, CDR2 YNFKEQ, per germline. The CDR3 bases are TGTGCCAGCAGCCAAGAAACAGGGGCCGCTACCGGGGAGCTGTTTTTT. This sequence encodes CASSQETGAATGELFF.

The V call is TRBV19, the J call TRBJ1-1, with TRBD1 matching 7 bases. V dropped 7 bases and J dropped 1; count of bases not matched to a gene: 6. The CDR3 has 14 residues. CDR1 LNHDA and CDR2 SQIVND come from the germline V gene (reference sequence). The CDR3 loop is CASIRGHKNTEAFF. In DNA form, the CDR3 reads TGTGCCAGTATTAGGGGGCATAAGAACACTGAAGCTTTCTTT.

The gene calls are TRBV19 and TRBJ1-5; 8 nucleotides agree with TRBD1. The CDR3 totals 17 residues. Germline CDR1 reads LNHDA; CDR2 reads SQIVND (reference sequence). With V trimmed by 3 bases and J by 4 bases, 11 bases remained unmatched. The CDR3 nucleotides are TGTGCCAGTAGTATTGTTAACAGGGGGTCGTCTAATCAGCCCCAGCATTTT. Amino acids: CASSIVNRGSSNQPQHF. Supplemented by reference TRBV19 and TRBJ1-5, the full variable domain reads DGGITQSPKYLFRKEGQNVTLSCEQNLNHDAMYWYRQDPGQGLRLIYYSQIVNDFQKGDIAEGYSVSREKKESFPLTVTSAQKNPTAFYLCASSIVNRGSSNQPQHFGDGTRLSIL.

This clone was seen once. V gene TRBV30 combines with J gene TRBJ2-5; 8 bases are shared with TRBD2. From germline, CDR1 is GTSNPN and CDR2 SVGIG (reference sequence). This CDR3 comprises 15 residues. V lost 4 bases, J lost 4 bases, and 11 bases stayed unmatched. The CDR3 bases are TGTGCCTGGACGGCATACGGGAGGGCCCTAGAGACCCAGTACTTC. This encodes CAWTAYGRALETQYF.

The genes are TRBV19 and TRBJ1-1, with D possibly being TRBD1 (6 bases). Trimming stripped 5 bases from V and 2 bases from J, with 9 bases between. Germline V lookup: CDR1 LNHDA, CDR2 SQIVND (reference sequence). This CDR3 is built from 13 residues. The CDR3 nucleotides are TGTGCCAGTAGTTTGGACAGTAACACTGAAGCTTTCTTT. Its protein product is CASSLDSNTEAFF.

V gene TRBV9 combines with J gene TRBJ1-2, with TRBD1 as a possible D gene (6 bases). Trimming shortened V by 3 bases and J by 2 bases, and 11 bases separated the two germline ends. This CDR3 is 14 amino acids long. Germline loops: CDR1 SGDLS, CDR2 YYNGEE. The CDR3 sequence is CASSETGLNYGYTF. CDR3 in DNA: TGTGCCAGCAGCGAAACAGGGCTCAACTATGGCTACACCTTC.

V and J are TRBV6-1 and TRBJ1-1; unclear D gene. Deletions cut 5 bases from V and 7 bases from J, with 5 bases between. CDR1 is MNHNS, CDR2 SASEGT, per germline. The CDR3 loop spans 10 amino acids. The CDR3 is CASSTGEAFF. The CDR3, as DNA: TGTGCCAGCAGTACCGGTGAAGCTTTCTTT.

The rearrangement joins TRBV6-4 to TRBJ1-1, with D perhaps TRBD1 (5 bases). The length of the CDR3 is 13 residues. The germline V gene encodes CDR1 MRHNA and CDR2 SNTAGT. V lost 4 bases and J 4 bases, leaving 10 bases between the germline ends. The CDR3 region is CASSVQGRTEAFF. The CDR3 DNA reads TGTGCCAGCAGTGTGCAGGGTCGCACTGAAGCTTTCTTT.

V usage is TRBV19 and J usage is TRBJ2-1; TRBD2 matches 8 bases. CDR1 LNHDA and CDR2 SQIVND come from the germline V gene (reference sequence). The length of the CDR3 is 15 residues. V trimming: 3 bases; J trimming: 4 bases; junction bases outside the gene matches: 5. The CDR3 DNA sequence: TGTGCCAGTAGTATTTCTAGCGGGCCGTACAATGAGCAGTTCTTC. Translated: CASSISSGPYNEQFF.

The CDR3 loop reads CASSGTGGWTEAFF. The CDR3 DNA sequence: TGTGCCAGCAGCGGGACAGGGGGTTGGACTGAAGCTTTCTTT. The genes are TRBV9 and TRBJ1-1, with 10 bases that match TRBD1. This CDR3 has 14 amino acids. Unmatched junction bases numbered 4, after V lost 3 bases and J lost 5 bases. In germline, CDR1 is SGDLS, CDR2 YYNGEE.

V is TRBV7-2 and J is TRBJ2-5, with 14 bases lining up with TRBD2. Per the germline V gene, CDR1 is SGHTA and CDR2 is FQGNSA. Losses at the gene ends were 5 bases for V and 2 bases for J; bases not matched to a gene: 4. This CDR3 comprises 16 residues. This CDR3 reads CASSAWTSGGQETQYF. The CDR3 DNA reads TGTGCCAGCAGCGCCTGGACTAGCGGGGGGCAAGAGACCCAGTACTTC.

This chain uses TRBV7-2 with TRBJ1-1; 10 nucleotides align to TRBD1. Trimming removed 4 bases from V and 0 bases from J; junction bases left unmatched: 5. The CDR3 is made up of 16 amino acids. Germline lookup yields CDR1 SGHTA and CDR2 FQGNSA. The DNA of the CDR3 is TGTGCCAGCAGCTCCGGACAGGGGGAGATGAACACTGAAGCTTTCTTT. It translates to CASSSGQGEMNTEAFF.

This clone was seen a single time. The chain has TRBV2 and TRBJ1-1; no firm D call. Germline CDR1 is SNHLY and CDR2 is FYNNEI. Trimming cost V 7 bases and J 4 bases, with 46 bases left between them. The CDR3 has 24 residues. CDR3 region: CASTEVWQWAPVGQEAPLGTEAFF. In DNA, the CDR3 is TGTGCCAGCACCGAAGTATGGCAATGGGCACCGGTGGGTCAGGAGGCTCCCCTGGGCACTGAAGCTTTCTTT.

The V call is TRBV6-5, the J call TRBJ2-7; D possibly corresponds to TRBD2 (5 bases). CDR3 length equals 12 residues. From germline, CDR1 is MNHEY and CDR2 SVGAGI. V was trimmed by 8 bases and J by 0 bases, leaving 8 bases between them. This CDR3 is CASVGSSYEQYF. The CDR3 coding sequence is TGTGCCAGCGTGGGGAGCTCCTACGAGCAGTACTTC.

The chain links TRBV28 to TRBJ1-5; 11 positions agree with TRBD1. This CDR3 comprises 14 residues. The V gene end was trimmed by 6 bases and the J gene end by 6 bases; junction bases not matched to a gene: 4. Per germline, CDR1 MDHEN and CDR2 SYDVKM. CDR3 nucleotides: TGTGCCAGCAGAGGACAGGGGGCGATTCAGCCCCAGCATTTT. Encoded protein: CASRGQGAIQPQHF.

The CDR3 DNA sequence: TGCGCCAGCAGCTCGGGACAGCGGAACACTGAAGCTTTCTTT. This translates into CASSSGQRNTEAFF. The rearrangement uses TRBV5-1 and TRBJ1-1; 7 positions match TRBD1. After removal of 3 bases from V and 1 base from J, the junction contained 3 bases not matched to a gene. Germline CDR1 and CDR2: SGHRS and YFSETQ. The CDR3 spans 14 residues.

This chain connects TRBV5-1 to TRBJ2-1, with no clear D. V was cut by 0 bases and J by 0 bases, with 10 bases left in between. The CDR3 is 16 amino acids. Germline lookup yields CDR1 SGHRS and CDR2 YFSETQ. The CDR3 nucleotides are TGCGCCAGCAGCTTGGGGCCCTCTAGCTCCTACAATGAGCAGTTCTTC. This sequence encodes CASSLGPSSSYNEQFF.

The chain is built from TRBV6-4 and TRBJ2-2; 7 bases align to TRBD2. Germline lookup yields CDR1 MRHNA and CDR2 SNTAGT. With V trimmed by 4 bases and J by 4 bases, 0 bases remained unmatched. The CDR3 consists of 13 residues. Here the CDR3 DNA reads TGTGCCAGCAGTGGGACTAGCACCGGGGAGCTGTTTTTT. This encodes CASSGTSTGELFF.

The chain uses TRBV6-5 and TRBJ1-1; D call uncertain. This CDR3 has 11 amino acids. Germline CDR1 and CDR2: MNHEY and SVGAGI. Trimming pared 7 bases from V and 1 base from J, leaving 4 bases between. DNA for the CDR3: TGTGCCAGCACTTCGAACACTGAAGCTTTCTTT. Translated, it gives CASTSNTEAFF.

The V and J genes are TRBV9 and TRBJ1-2; the D gene is possibly TRBD1 (5 bases). The V and J ends lost 5 bases and 8 bases respectively, with 19 bases between them. From germline, CDR1 is SGDLS and CDR2 YYNGEE. This CDR3 contains 14 residues. The CDR3: CASSETPIQGGYTF. CDR3 in DNA: TGTGCCAGCAGTGAAACCCCCATTCAGGGCGGCTACACCTTC.

The chain uses TRBV5-1 and TRBJ2-7; 7 bases are shared with TRBD2. Germline V CDR1 and CDR2: SGHRS, YFSETQ. V lost 2 bases, J lost 4 bases, and 9 bases stayed unmatched. The CDR3 consists of 15 residues. CDR3 residues: CASSFSSGERYEQYF. The CDR3 region has the DNA TGCGCCAGCAGCTTCTCCAGCGGGGAACGGTACGAGCAGTACTTC.